What follows are 9 T cell receptor beta chains derived from one specimen sequenced in a study of CD4 T cells in relation to SARS-CoV-2 and coronaviruses. Profiling relied on immunoSEQ multiplex PCR, and the TCRdb table lists in-frame clones only, not all of them. Among some 38,000 clones listed, under 80% were seen once. No antigen is known for these receptors. The source material was memory CD4+ T cells from PBMCs, cultured in vitro. These receptors all stem from an adult with COVID-19.

The chain combines TRBV27 with TRBJ2-7, with a possible D match to TRBD1 (6 bases). This CDR3 has 13 residues. Trimming took off 3 bases at V and 6 bases at J, with 12 bases between the two ends. The germline CDR1 and CDR2 sequences are MNHEY and SMNVEV (reference sequence). CDR3 bases: TGTGCCAGCAGTTTCCAAAAGGGGGTCGAGCAGTACTTC. Protein: CASSFQKGVEQYF.

J is TRBJ2-3 and V is TRBV11-2, with a weak D call TRBD2 (5 bases). V was shortened by 1 base and J by 2 bases, with 10 bases between the two germline ends. This CDR3 is 15 amino acids long. Germline V gene lookup returns CDR1 SGHAT and CDR2 FQNNGV. In DNA, the CDR3 is TGTGCCAGCAGCTTAGGACCCGGACTCACAGATACGCAGTATTTT. Amino acids: CASSLGPGLTDTQYF.

This chain connects TRBV7-9 to TRBJ2-7, with TRBD2 matching over 13 bases. V was pared by 5 bases and J by 6 bases, with 13 bases of the junction left unmatched. In germline, CDR1 is SEHNR, CDR2 FQNEAQ (reference sequence). This CDR3 is 17 amino acids long. The CDR3: CASSPRGLAGVVGEQYF. The CDR3 nucleotides are TGTGCCAGCAGCCCCCGCGGACTAGCGGGAGTGGTCGGCGAGCAGTACTTC.

The gene calls are TRBV10-3 and TRBJ2-5, with D perhaps TRBD1 (6 bases). The ends were cut back, 7 bases at V and 0 bases at J, with 9 bases in the middle. The CDR3 length is 13 residues. Germline V CDR1 and CDR2: ENHRY, SYGVKD. CDR3 amino acids: CAITPGDQETQYF. CDR3 nucleotides: TGTGCCATCACCCCAGGGGACCAAGAGACCCAGTACTTC.

The rearrangement links TRBV18 to TRBJ2-5; D not resolved. CDR1 and CDR2 from the germline V gene are KGHSH and LQKENI. This CDR3 is 14 amino acids long. Trimming removed 2 bases from V and 4 bases from J, with 11 bases in between. The CDR3, as DNA: TGTGCCAGCTCACCATCTGCTAGTTCAGAGACCCAGTACTTC. It yields the protein CASSPSASSETQYF.

The chain employs TRBV25-1 and TRBJ2-1; 11 positions agree with TRBD1. Germline trimming cut 2 bases from V and 8 bases from J; bases unmatched to any gene: 14. Germline values: CDR1 MGHDK, CDR2 SYGVNS. The CDR3 extends over 18 amino acids. The CDR3: CASSETLGQGASKDEQFF. The CDR3, as DNA: TGTGCCAGCAGTGAAACCTTAGGACAGGGGGCTTCCAAGGATGAGCAGTTCTTC.

V is TRBV28 and J is TRBJ2-7; D is unclear. Trimming cost V 6 bases and J 3 bases, with 9 bases left between them. From germline, CDR1 is MDHEN and CDR2 SYDVKM. This CDR3 spans 12 amino acids. Here the CDR3 DNA reads TGTGCCAGCAGCCCGACGAACTACGAGCAGTACTTC. Amino acids: CASSPTNYEQYF.

This clone was observed a few times. The chain joins TRBV3-1 (or the pseudogene TRBV3-2) to TRBJ1-4; 9 bases line up with TRBD1. Germline CDR1 reads LGHDT; CDR2 reads YNNKEL (reference sequence). Trimming at V came to 0 bases and at J to 6 bases, leaving 8 bases not matched to a gene. This CDR3 is 17 amino acids long. The CDR3 spells CASSQEGSGQGHEKLFF. In nucleotides, the CDR3 is TGTGCCAGCAGCCAAGAGGGATCGGGACAGGGACATGAAAAACTGTTTTTT.

The V gene is TRBV25-1, the J gene TRBJ1-2; TRBD1 matches at 9 bases. This CDR3 spans 14 amino acids. Germline loops: CDR1 MGHDK, CDR2 SYGVNS. V shed 6 bases, J shed 4 bases, and the junction held 6 bases outside the gene matches. CDR3 bases: TGTGCCAGCAGCGGGGGACAGGGCATCTATGGCTACACCTTC. Residues: CASSGGQGIYGYTF.